This T cell receptor (beta chain) was obtained from a study of blood T cell repertoires in COVID-19. This CDR3 has 18 residues. The germline V gene encodes CDR1 SGHRS and CDR2 YFSETQ. V was pared by 0 bases and J by 1 base, with 10 bases of the junction left unmatched. Libraries were prepared by immunoSEQ multiplex PCR; TCRdb keeps only in-frame clonotypes and omits some of them. The table lists around 380,000 clones, 70% to 90% of them singletons. In terms of age and location, participants ranged from roughly 18 to 100 years and lived in fewer than 30 US areas. Each recovered donor of Cohort 3 presented with two negative PCRs, clearance, or symptom resolution.

The specimen sequenced was PBMCs or T cells enriched from blood (not recorded which). V usage is TRBV5-1 and J usage is TRBJ2-7; 10 bases agree with TRBD2. This TCR was sampled from a man aged 25-40 years who had recovered from COVID-19. This CDR3 reads CASSLVVSGGLSSYEQYF. DNA for the CDR3: TGCGCCAGCAGCTTGGTTGTTAGCGGGGGGCTAAGTTCCTACGAGCAGTACTTC.